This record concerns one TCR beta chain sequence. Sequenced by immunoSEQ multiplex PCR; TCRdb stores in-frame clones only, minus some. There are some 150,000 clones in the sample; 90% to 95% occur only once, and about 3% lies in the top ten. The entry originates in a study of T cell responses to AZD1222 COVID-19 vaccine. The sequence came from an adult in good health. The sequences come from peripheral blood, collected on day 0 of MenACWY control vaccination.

CDR3 nucleotide sequence: TGTGCCAGCAGCGATGGACCAGGGGGAAGCTACGAGCAGTACTTC. Translated: CASSDGPGGSYEQYF. The chain has TRBV5-4 and TRBJ2-7, with 7 bases that match TRBD1. The V gene's germline CDR1 is SGHNT and CDR2 YYREEE (reference sequence). The CDR3 runs 15 residues. V lost 4 bases to trimming and J lost 3 bases; unmatched junction nucleotides: 10.